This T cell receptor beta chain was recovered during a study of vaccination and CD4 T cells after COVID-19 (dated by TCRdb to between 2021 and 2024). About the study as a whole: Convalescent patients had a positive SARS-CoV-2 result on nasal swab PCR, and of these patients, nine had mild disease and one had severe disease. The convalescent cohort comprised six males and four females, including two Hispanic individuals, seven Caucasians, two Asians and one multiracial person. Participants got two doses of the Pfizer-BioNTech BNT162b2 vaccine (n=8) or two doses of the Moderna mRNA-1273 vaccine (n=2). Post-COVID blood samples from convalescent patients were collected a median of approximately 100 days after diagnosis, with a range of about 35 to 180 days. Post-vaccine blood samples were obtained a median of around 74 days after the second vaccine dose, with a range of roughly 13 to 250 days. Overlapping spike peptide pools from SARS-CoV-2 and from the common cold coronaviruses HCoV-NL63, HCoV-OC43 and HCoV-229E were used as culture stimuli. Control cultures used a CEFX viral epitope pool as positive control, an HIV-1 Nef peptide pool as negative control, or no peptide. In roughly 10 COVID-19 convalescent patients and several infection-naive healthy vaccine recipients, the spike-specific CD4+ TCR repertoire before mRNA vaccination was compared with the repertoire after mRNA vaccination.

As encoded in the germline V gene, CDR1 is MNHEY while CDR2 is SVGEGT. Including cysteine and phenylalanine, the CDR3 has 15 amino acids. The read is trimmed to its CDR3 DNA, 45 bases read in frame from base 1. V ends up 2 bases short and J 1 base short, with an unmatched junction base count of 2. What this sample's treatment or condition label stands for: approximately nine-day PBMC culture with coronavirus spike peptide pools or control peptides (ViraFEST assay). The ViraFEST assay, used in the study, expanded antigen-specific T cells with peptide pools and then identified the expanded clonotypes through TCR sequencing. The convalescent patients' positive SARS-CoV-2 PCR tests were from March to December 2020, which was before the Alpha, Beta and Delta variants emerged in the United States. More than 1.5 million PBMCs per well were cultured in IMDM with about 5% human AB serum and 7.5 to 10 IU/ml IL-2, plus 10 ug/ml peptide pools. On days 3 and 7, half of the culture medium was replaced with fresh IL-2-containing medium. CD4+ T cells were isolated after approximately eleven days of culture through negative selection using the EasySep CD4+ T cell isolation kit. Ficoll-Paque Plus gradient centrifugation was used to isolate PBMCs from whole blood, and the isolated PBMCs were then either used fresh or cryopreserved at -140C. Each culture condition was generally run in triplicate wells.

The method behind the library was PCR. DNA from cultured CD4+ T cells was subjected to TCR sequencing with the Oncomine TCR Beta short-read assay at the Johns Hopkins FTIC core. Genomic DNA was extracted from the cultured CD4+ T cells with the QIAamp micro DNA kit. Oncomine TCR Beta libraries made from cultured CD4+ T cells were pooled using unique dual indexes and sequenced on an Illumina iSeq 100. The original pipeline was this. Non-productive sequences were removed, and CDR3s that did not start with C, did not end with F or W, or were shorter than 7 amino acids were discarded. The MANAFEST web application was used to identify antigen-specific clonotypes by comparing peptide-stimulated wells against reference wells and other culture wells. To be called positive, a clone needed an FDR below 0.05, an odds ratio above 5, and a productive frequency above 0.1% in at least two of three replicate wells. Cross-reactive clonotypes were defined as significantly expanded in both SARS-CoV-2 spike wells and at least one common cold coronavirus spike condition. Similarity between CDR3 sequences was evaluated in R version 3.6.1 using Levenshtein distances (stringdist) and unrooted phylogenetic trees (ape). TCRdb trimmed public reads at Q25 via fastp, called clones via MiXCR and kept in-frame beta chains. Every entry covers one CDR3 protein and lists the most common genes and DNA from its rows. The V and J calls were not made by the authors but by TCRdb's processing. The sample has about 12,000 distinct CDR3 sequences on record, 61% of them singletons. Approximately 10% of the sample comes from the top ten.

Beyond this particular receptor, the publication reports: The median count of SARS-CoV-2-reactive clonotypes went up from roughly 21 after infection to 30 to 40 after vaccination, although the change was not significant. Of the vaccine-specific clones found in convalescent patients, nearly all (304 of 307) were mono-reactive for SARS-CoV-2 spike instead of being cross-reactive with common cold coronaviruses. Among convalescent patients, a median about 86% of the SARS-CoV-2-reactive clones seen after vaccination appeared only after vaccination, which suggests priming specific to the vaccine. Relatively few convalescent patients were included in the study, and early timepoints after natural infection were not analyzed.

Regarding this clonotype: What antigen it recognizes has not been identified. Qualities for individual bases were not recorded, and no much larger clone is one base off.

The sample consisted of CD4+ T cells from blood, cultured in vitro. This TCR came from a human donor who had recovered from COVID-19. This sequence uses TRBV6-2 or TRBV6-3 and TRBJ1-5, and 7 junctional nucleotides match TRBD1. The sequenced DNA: TGTGCCAGCAGTTACCGGACAGGAAGCAATCAGCCCCAGCATTTT. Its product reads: CASSYRTGSNQPQHF.